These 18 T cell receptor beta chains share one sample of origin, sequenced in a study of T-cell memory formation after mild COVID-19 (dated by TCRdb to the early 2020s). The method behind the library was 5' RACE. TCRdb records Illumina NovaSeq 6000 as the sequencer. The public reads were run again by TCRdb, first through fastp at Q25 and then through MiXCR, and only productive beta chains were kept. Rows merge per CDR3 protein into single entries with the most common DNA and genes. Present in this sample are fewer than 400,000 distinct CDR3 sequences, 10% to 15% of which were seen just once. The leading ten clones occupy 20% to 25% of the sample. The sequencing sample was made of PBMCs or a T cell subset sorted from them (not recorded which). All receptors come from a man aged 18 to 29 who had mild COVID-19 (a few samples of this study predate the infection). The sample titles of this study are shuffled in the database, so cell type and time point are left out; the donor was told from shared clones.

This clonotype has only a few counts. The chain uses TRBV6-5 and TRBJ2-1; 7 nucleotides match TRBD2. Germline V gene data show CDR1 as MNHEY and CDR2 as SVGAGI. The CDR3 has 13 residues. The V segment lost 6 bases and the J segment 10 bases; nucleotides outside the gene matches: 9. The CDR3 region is CASSPREGGEQFF. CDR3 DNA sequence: TGTGCCAGCAGCCCCAGGGAGGGCGGGGAGCAGTTCTTC.

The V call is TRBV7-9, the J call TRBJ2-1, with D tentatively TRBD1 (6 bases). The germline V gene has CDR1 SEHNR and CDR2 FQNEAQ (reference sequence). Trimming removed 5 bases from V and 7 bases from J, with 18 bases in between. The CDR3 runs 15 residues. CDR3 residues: CASSPNRQVWNEQFF. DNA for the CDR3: TGTGCCAGCAGCCCGAATAGACAGGTTTGGAATGAGCAGTTCTTC.

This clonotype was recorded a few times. CDR3 region: CASSLGVGGGYNEQFF. In nucleotides, the CDR3 is TGTGCCAGCAGCTTAGGTGTCGGCGGGGGCTACAATGAGCAGTTCTTC. This rearrangement joins TRBV11-2 to TRBJ2-1, with 7 bases lining up with TRBD2. Trimming removed 1 base from V and 3 bases from J; junction bases left unmatched: 6. Germline V gene lookup returns CDR1 SGHAT and CDR2 FQNNGV. CDR3 length: 16 amino acids.

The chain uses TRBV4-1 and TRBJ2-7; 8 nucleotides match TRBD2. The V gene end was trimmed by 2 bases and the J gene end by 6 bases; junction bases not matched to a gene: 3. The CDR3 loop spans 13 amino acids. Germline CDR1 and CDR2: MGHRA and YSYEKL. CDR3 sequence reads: CASSQPGGSEQYF. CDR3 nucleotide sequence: TGCGCCAGCAGCCAACCGGGGGGGTCCGAGCAGTACTTC.

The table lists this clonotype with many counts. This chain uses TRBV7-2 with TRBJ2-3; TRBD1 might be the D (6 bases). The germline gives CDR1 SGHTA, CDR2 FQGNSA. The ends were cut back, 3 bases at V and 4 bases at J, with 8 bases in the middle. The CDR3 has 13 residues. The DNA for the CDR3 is TGTGCCAGCAGCTTCAGGGGCGCAGATACGCAGTATTTT. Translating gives CASSFRGADTQYF.

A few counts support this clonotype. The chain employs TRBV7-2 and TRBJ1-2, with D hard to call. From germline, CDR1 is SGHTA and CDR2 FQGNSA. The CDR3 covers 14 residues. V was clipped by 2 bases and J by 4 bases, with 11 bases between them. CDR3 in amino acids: CASSLSSPGYGYTF. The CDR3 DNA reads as TGTGCCAGCAGCTTAAGTTCTCCGGGCTATGGCTACACCTTC.

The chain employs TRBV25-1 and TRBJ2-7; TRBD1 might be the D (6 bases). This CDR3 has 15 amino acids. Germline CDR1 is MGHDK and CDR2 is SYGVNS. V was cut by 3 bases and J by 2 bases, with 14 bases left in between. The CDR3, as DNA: TGTGCCAGCAGTGACGACAACGAGGGGGCCTACGAGCAGTACTTC. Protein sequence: CASSDDNEGAYEQYF.

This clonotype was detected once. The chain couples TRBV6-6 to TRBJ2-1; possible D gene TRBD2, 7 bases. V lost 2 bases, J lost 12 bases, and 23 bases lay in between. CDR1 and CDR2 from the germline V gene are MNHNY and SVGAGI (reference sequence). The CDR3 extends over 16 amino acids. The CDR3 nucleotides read TGTGCCAGCAGTTACCGACGGGGGGCGCCGGCCATAGCGCAGTTCTTC. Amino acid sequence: CASSYRRGAPAIAQFF.

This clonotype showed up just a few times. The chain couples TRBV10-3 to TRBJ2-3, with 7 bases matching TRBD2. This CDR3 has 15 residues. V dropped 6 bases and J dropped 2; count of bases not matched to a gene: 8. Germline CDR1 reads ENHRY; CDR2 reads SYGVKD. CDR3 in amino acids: CAISDGTTYTDTQYF. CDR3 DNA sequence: TGTGCCATCAGCGACGGGACTACCTACACAGATACGCAGTATTTT.

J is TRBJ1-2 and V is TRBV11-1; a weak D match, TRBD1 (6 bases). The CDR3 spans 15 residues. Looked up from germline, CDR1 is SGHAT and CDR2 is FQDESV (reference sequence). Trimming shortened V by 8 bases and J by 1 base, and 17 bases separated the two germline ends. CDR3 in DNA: TGTGCCAGCTCACGAGGGGACAACGATAACTATGGCTACACCTTC. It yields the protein CASSRGDNDNYGYTF.

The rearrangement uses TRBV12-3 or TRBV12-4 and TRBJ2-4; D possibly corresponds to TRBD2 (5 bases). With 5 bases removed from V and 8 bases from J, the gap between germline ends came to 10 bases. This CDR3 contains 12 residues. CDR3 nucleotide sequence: TGTGCCAGCAGTGGAGGTGGGGACATTCAGTACTTC. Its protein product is CASSGGGDIQYF.

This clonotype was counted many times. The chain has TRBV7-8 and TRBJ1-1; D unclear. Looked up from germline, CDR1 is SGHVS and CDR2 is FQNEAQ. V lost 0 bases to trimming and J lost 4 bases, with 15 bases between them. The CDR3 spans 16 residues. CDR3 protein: CASSLARPGEGTEAFF. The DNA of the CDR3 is TGTGCCAGCAGCTTAGCGCGCCCAGGTGAGGGCACTGAAGCTTTCTTT.

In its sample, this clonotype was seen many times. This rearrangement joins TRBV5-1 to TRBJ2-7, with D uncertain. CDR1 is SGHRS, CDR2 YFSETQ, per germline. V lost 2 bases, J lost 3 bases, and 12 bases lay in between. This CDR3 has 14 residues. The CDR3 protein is CASSLQNWGYEQYF. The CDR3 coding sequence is TGCGCCAGCAGCTTACAGAATTGGGGCTACGAGCAGTACTTC.

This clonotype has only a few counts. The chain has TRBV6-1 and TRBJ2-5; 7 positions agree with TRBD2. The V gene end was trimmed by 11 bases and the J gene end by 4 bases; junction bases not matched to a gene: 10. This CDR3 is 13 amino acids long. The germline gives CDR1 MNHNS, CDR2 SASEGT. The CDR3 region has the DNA TGTGCCGGGGGGGAACTAGCGTCAGAGACCCAGTACTTC. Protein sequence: CAGGELASETQYF.

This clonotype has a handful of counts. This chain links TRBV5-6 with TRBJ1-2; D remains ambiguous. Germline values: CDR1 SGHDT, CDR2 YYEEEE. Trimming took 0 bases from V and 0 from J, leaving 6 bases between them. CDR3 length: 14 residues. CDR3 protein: CASSLALANYGYTF. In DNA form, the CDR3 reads TGTGCCAGCAGCTTGGCCCTCGCTAACTATGGCTACACCTTC. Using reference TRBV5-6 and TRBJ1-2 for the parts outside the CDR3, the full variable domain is DAGVTQSPTHLIKTRGQQVTLRCSPKSGHDTVSWYQQALGQGPQFIFQYYEEEERQRGNFPDRFSGHQFPNYSSELNVNALLLGDSALYLCASSLALANYGYTFGSGTRLTVV.

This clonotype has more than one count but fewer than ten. The CDR3 DNA is TGTGCCAGCAGTTTTATAGCGGGGGCTTACACAGATACGCAGTATTTT. Encoded protein: CASSFIAGAYTDTQYF. The rearrangement joins TRBV28 to TRBJ2-3; 9 bases are shared with TRBD2. Germline lookup yields CDR1 MDHEN and CDR2 SYDVKM. The CDR3 spans 16 residues. Losses at the gene ends were 3 bases for V and 2 bases for J; bases not matched to a gene: 6.

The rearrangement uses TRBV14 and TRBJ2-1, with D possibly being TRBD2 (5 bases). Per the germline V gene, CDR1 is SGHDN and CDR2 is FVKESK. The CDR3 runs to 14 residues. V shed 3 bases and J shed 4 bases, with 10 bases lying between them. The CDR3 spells CASSHHGEYNEQFF. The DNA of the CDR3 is TGTGCCAGCAGCCATCACGGGGAGTACAATGAGCAGTTCTTC.

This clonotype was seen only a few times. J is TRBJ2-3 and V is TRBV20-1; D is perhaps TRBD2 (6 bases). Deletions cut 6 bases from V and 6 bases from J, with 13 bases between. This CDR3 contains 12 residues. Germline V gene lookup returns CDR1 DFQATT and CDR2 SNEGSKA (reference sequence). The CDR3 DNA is TGCAGTGCCGCAACTAGCAGCGATACGCAGTATTTT. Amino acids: CSAATSSDTQYF.